The 22 T cell receptor beta chains listed next were all sequenced from one sample in a study of T cell changes during pregnancy in multiple sclerosis. The data were produced by immunoSEQ multiplex PCR, yet TCRdb's version contains in-frame clones alone and is incomplete. This table holds fewer than 15,000 clones, 70% to 90% found once. Here the sequenced sample was CD8+ T cells from peripheral blood mononuclear cells, taken in the first trimester of pregnancy. The source of these receptors is a female donor with multiple sclerosis, enrolled in a pregnancy study.

V gene TRBV27 combines with J gene TRBJ2-7, with 10 bases matching TRBD2. CDR3 length: 14 amino acids. Trimming removed 6 bases from V and 5 bases from J; junction bases left unmatched: 7. Germline CDR1 is MNHEY and CDR2 is SMNVEV (reference sequence). The CDR3 nucleotides are TGTGCCAGCAGGTCTAGCGGGAGTAGGAACGAGCAGTACTTC. The encoded protein is CASRSSGSRNEQYF.

This chain uses TRBV4-2 with TRBJ2-2; 11 nucleotides line up with TRBD2. Germline assignment: CDR1 LGHNA and CDR2 YNFKEQ. This CDR3 has 17 amino acids. After removal of 5 bases from V and 8 bases from J, the junction contained 13 bases not matched to a gene. In nucleotides, the CDR3 is TGTGCCAGCAGCAATACCTTGGGACTAGCGGCCTGGGGGGAGCTGTTTTTT. Translating gives CASSNTLGLAAWGELFF.

The sample holds one count of this clone. CDR3 DNA sequence: TGTGCCAGCAGTTACTCCGGGGGGGACACTGAAGCTTTCTTT. It codes for CASSYSGGDTEAFF. V and J are TRBV6-5 and TRBJ1-1; D perhaps matches TRBD1 (5 bases). The CDR3 extends over 14 amino acids. V was pared by 0 bases and J by 3 bases, with 8 bases between. CDR1 and CDR2 (germline): MNHEY, SVGAGI.

V and J are TRBV9 and TRBJ2-1; D is ambiguous. This CDR3 has 11 amino acids. Germline V CDR1 and CDR2: SGDLS, YYNGEE. Deletions cut 4 bases from V and 5 bases from J, with 4 bases between. CDR3 residues: CASSPNNEQFF. The CDR3 nucleotides read TGTGCCAGCAGCCCTAACAATGAGCAGTTCTTC. Based on the CDR3 plus reference TRBV9 and TRBJ2-1, the full variable domain is DSGVTQTPKHLITATGQRVTLRCSPRSGDLSVYWYQQSLDQGLQFLIQYYNGEERAKGNILERFSAQQFPDLHSELNLSSLELGDSALYFCASSPNNEQFFGPGTRLTVL.

This clone occurred a few times. The chain uses TRBV7-9 and TRBJ1-5; D might be TRBD1 (6 bases). V was cut by 5 bases and J by 5 bases, with 10 bases left in between. The length of the CDR3 is 13 residues. Germline V gene data show CDR1 as SEHNR and CDR2 as FQNEAQ (reference sequence). CDR3 amino acids: CASSPRTDQPQHF. The CDR3 coding sequence is TGTGCCAGCAGCCCGAGGACAGATCAGCCCCAGCATTTT.

The chain joins TRBV14 to TRBJ1-2; D possibly corresponds to TRBD1 (5 bases). The CDR3 spans 13 residues. The germline gives CDR1 SGHDN, CDR2 FVKESK. V was shortened by 4 bases and J by 4 bases, with 10 bases between the two germline ends. This chain's CDR3 is CASSPQEFYGYTF. In nucleotides, the CDR3 is TGTGCCAGCAGCCCACAGGAATTCTATGGCTACACCTTC. Full variable domain (remainder filled in from reference TRBV14 and TRBJ1-2): EAGVTQFPSHSVIEKGQTVTLRCDPISGHDNLYWYRRVMGKEIKFLLHFVKESKQDESGMPNNRFLAERTGGTYSTLKVQPAELEDSGVYFCASSPQEFYGYTFGSGTRLTVV.

The chain links TRBV7-6 to TRBJ2-1; 14 positions agree with TRBD2. This CDR3 has 19 amino acids. CDR1 and CDR2 (germline): SGHVS, FNYEAQ. The trim removed 3 bases at V and 4 bases at J, leaving 11 bases unmatched. In DNA form, the CDR3 reads TGTGCCAGCAGCTTCGGACACCGACTAGCGGGGGGGGCTTACAATGAGCAGTTCTTC. It codes for CASSFGHRLAGGAYNEQFF.

The chain joins TRBV18 to TRBJ2-7; D is perhaps TRBD1 (5 bases). This CDR3 contains 16 residues. Trimming shortened V by 0 bases and J by 0 bases, and 12 bases separated the two germline ends. CDR1 is KGHSH, CDR2 LQKENI, per germline. CDR3 nucleotide sequence: TGTGCCAGCTCACCACCGGGGCAGGCGTACTCCTACGAGCAGTACTTC. Its translation is CASSPPGQAYSYEQYF.

The chain couples TRBV9 to TRBJ2-5, with 9 bases lining up with TRBD2. This CDR3 is 14 amino acids long. With 3 bases clipped from V and 4 bases from J, the junction kept 4 bases outside the gene matches. The germline V gene encodes CDR1 SGDLS and CDR2 YYNGEE. The CDR3 here is CASSGGSGRETQYF. For the CDR3, the DNA is TGTGCCAGCAGCGGTGGTAGCGGGAGAGAGACCCAGTACTTC.

The chain links TRBV19 to TRBJ2-1; a weak D match, TRBD1 (7 bases). Germline V gene sequence: CDR1 LNHDA, CDR2 SQIVND (reference sequence). V dropped 1 base and J dropped 6 bases, with 13 bases sitting between them. This CDR3 is 15 amino acids long. CDR3 coding DNA: TGTGCCAGTAGTATAGGGGGCAGGGGGGTCAATGAGCAGTTCTTC. This encodes CASSIGGRGVNEQFF.

This chain links TRBV7-9 with TRBJ1-1; tentatively, D is TRBD1 (5 bases). Germline V CDR1 and CDR2: SEHNR, FQNEAQ (reference sequence). Trimming took 4 bases from V and 6 from J, leaving 9 bases between them. This CDR3 spans 12 amino acids. This CDR3 is CASSSDNSEAFF. CDR3 bases: TGTGCCAGCAGCTCGGACAACTCTGAAGCTTTCTTT.

A single count supports this clone. The V gene is TRBV9, the J gene TRBJ2-7, with D possibly being TRBD1 (6 bases). The germline V gene encodes CDR1 SGDLS and CDR2 YYNGEE. The CDR3 totals 15 residues. The ends were cut back, 0 bases at V and 0 bases at J, with 10 bases in the middle. CDR3 DNA sequence: TGTGCCAGCAGCGTAGCCGGGGACACCTCCTACGAGCAGTACTTC. It translates to CASSVAGDTSYEQYF.

This clone was seen only a few times. The chain is built from TRBV6-1 and TRBJ2-5, with TRBD2 matching 7 bases. J gave up 4 bases and V 1 base, and 6 bases lay outside the gene matches. The CDR3 runs to 15 residues. Germline assignment: CDR1 MNHNS and CDR2 SASEGT. The CDR3, as DNA: TGTGCCAGCAGTGAAGACGGCGGGGAGGGAGAGACCCAGTACTTC. It is translated as CASSEDGGEGETQYF.

The chain joins TRBV28 to TRBJ2-1; TRBD2 matches at 11 bases. There are 15 residues in the CDR3. Germline CDR1 is MDHEN and CDR2 is SYDVKM. J gave up 10 bases and V 6 bases, and 11 bases lay outside the gene matches. CDR3 in DNA: TGTGCCAGCAGCCAACTAGCGGGGGTAGGGGAGGAGCAGTTCTTC. Translated: CASSQLAGVGEEQFF.

Concerning this clone: No conserved phenylalanine or tryptophan is present at the end of the CDR3, so a read error is the likely explanation. CDR3 in amino acids: CATSAAYYEQYL. CDR3 in DNA: TGTGCCACCAGCGCAGCCTACTACGAGCAGTACCTC. This chain connects TRBV15 to TRBJ2-7; D unresolved. Germline assignment: CDR1 LNHNV and CDR2 YYDKDF (reference sequence). V was pared by 5 bases and J by 3 bases, with 8 bases between. CDR3 size: 12 residues.

This clone has just one count. The chain carries TRBV29-1 and TRBJ2-1; a weak D match, TRBD1 (5 bases). This CDR3 comprises 13 residues. Trimming cost V 5 bases and J 7 bases, with 15 bases left between them. CDR1 is SQVTM and CDR2 is ANQGSEA in the germline V gene. The CDR3 DNA reads TGCAGCGTTCAGGGTACCGGCATAAATGAGCAGTTCTTC. Residues: CSVQGTGINEQFF.

V usage is TRBV6-5 and J usage is TRBJ2-2, with a weak D call TRBD1 (6 bases). The CDR3 totals 14 residues. V was trimmed by 5 bases and J by 0 bases, leaving 7 bases between them. Germline V gene data show CDR1 as MNHEY and CDR2 as SVGAGI. The CDR3 DNA follows: TGTGCCAGCAGTCGGGACACGAACACCGGGGAGCTGTTTTTT. Protein sequence: CASSRDTNTGELFF.

The J gene is TRBJ2-7, the V gene TRBV27; TRBD2 is a possible D gene (6 bases). The CDR3 has 14 amino acids. Trimming removed 5 bases at V and 3 bases at J, with 14 bases between. In germline, CDR1 is MNHEY, CDR2 SMNVEV (reference sequence). CDR3 DNA: TGTGCCAGCAGTCCAAGAGGGACTTTCTACGAGCAGTACTTC. Its protein product is CASSPRGTFYEQYF.

V gene TRBV5-1 combines with J gene TRBJ2-2; possibly TRBD1 for D (6 bases). The CDR3 has 16 amino acids. V was clipped by 2 bases and J by 0 bases, with 11 bases between them. The germline gives CDR1 SGHRS, CDR2 YFSETQ. CDR3 region: CASSFPRGPNTGELFF. In nucleotides, the CDR3 is TGCGCCAGCAGCTTCCCCAGGGGCCCGAACACCGGGGAGCTGTTTTTT.

The chain uses TRBV10-3 and TRBJ1-1; D remains unclear. The CDR3 extends over 15 amino acids. Per germline, CDR1 ENHRY and CDR2 SYGVKD. Trimming stripped 4 bases from V and 0 bases from J, with 12 bases between. CDR3 DNA sequence: TGTGCCATCAGTGCGCGGGCTAACATGAACACTGAAGCTTTCTTT. This codes for CAISARANMNTEAFF.

The chain has TRBV6-4 and TRBJ1-4, with a weak D call TRBD1 (5 bases). The length of the CDR3 is 15 residues. The germline V gene encodes CDR1 MRHNA and CDR2 SNTAGT. V lost 10 bases and J 3 bases, leaving 18 bases between the germline ends. CDR3 loop: CANRLIQGANEKLFF. CDR3 sequence (DNA): TGTGCCAACCGCCTAATCCAGGGCGCTAATGAAAAACTGTTTTTT.

The V gene is TRBV9, the J gene TRBJ2-3; TRBD1 matches 7 bases. V lost 1 base, J lost 9 bases, and 11 bases stayed unmatched. Germline assignment: CDR1 SGDLS and CDR2 YYNGEE. The CDR3 loop spans 15 amino acids. The CDR3 sequence is CASSVSRDRGGTQYF. The CDR3 coding sequence is TGTGCCAGCAGCGTAAGCCGGGACAGAGGGGGCACGCAGTATTTT.